This T cell receptor beta chain came from a study of metastatic and nonmetastatic thyroid tumors. Nobody among the patients had been given any treatment before thyroid surgery. This clone has more than one count but fewer than ten. The junction had 6 bases not matched to a gene; V was cut back by 0 bases and J by 6 bases. CDR1 MNHEY and CDR2 SVGEGT come from the germline V gene. The CDR3 runs to 16 residues. Per the original methods: It was from CDR3 differences across clinicopathological groups that a distant-metastasis classifier for papillary thyroid cancer was built. TCRdb recomputed clones from the PCR reads via MiXCR. The V and J calls, along with clone size, are taken from TCRdb and not from the paper's own processing. The repertoire has about 19,000 clones, just over 25% of them found once; the top ten carry approximately 3.5%.

The sample comprised blood. This clonotype was sampled from a male donor with papillary thyroid cancer or a benign thyroid nodule (not recorded which). Some clones in this sample may be carry-over from other donors' samples. The rearrangement uses TRBV6-2 or TRBV6-3 and TRBJ2-1, with TRBD2 identical over 9 bases. The CDR3 bases are TGTGCCAGCAGTTACTCTGGGGCGGGAGGGTCCAATGAGCAGTTCTTC. It encodes CASSYSGAGGSNEQFF.